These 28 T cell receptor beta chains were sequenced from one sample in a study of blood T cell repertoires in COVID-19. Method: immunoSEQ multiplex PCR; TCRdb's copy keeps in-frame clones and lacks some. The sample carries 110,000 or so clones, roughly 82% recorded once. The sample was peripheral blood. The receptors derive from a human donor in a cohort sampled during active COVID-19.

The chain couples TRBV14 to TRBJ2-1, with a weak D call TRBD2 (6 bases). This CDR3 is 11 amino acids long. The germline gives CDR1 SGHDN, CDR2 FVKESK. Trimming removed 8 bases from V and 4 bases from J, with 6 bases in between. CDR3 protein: CASGLYNEQFF. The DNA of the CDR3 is TGTGCCAGCGGACTATACAATGAGCAGTTCTTC.

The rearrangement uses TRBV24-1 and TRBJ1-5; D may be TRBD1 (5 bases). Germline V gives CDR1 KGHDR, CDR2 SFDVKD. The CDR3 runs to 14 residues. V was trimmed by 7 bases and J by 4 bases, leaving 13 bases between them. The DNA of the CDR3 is TGTGCCACCAGCCAGCAGGGCCTTAATCAGCCCCAGCATTTT. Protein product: CATSQQGLNQPQHF.

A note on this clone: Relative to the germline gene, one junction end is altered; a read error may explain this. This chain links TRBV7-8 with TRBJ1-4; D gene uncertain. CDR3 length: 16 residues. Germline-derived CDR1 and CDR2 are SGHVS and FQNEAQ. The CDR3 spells CASSLRAIATNEKLFF. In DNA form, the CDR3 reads TGTGCCAGCAGCTTGAGGGCAATTGCAACGAATGAAAAACTGTTTTTT.

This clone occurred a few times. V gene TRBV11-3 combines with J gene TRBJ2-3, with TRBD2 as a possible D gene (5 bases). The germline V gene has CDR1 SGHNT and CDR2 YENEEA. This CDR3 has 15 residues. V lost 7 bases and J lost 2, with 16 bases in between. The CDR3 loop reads CASTPLLASTDTQYF. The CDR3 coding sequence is TGTGCCAGCACCCCTCTCCTAGCCTCCACAGATACGCAGTATTTT.

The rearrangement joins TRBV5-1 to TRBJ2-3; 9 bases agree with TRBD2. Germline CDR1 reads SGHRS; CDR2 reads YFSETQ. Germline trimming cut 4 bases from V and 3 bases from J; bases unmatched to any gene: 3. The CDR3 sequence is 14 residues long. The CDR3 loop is CASSATSGTDTQYF. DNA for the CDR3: TGCGCCAGCAGCGCCACTAGCGGGACAGATACGCAGTATTTT.

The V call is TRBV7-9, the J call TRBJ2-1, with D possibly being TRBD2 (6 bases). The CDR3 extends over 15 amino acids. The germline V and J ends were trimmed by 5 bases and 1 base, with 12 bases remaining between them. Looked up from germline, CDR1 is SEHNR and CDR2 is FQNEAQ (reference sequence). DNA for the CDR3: TGTGCCAGCAGCCCTCTAGCGAGGTCCTACAATGAGCAGTTCTTC. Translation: CASSPLARSYNEQFF.

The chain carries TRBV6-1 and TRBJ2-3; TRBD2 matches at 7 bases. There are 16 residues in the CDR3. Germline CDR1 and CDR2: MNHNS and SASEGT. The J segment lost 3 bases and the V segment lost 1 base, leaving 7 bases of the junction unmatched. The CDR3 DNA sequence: TGTGCCAGCAGTGAAGTCTTCCGGGGGGTGACAGATACGCAGTATTTT. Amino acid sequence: CASSEVFRGVTDTQYF.

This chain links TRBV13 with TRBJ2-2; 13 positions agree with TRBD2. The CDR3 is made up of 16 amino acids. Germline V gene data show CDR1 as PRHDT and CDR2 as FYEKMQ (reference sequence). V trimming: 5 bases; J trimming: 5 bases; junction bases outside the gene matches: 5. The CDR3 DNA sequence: TGTGCCAGCAGCCTGGGACTAGCGGGGCAGACCGGGGAGCTGTTTTTT. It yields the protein CASSLGLAGQTGELFF. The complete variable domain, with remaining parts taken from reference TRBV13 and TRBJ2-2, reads AAGVIQSPRHLIKEKRETATLKCYPIPRHDTVYWYQQGPGQDPQFLISFYEKMQSDKGSIPDRFSAQQFSDYHSELNMSSLELGDSALYFCASSLGLAGQTGELFFGEGSRLTVL.

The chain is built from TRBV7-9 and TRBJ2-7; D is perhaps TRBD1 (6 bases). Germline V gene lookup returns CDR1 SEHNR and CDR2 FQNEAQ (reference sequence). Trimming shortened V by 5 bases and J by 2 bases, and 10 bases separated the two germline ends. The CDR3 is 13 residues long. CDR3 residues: CASSLTGTYEQYF. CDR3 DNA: TGTGCCAGCAGCCTGACAGGCACCTACGAGCAGTACTTC.

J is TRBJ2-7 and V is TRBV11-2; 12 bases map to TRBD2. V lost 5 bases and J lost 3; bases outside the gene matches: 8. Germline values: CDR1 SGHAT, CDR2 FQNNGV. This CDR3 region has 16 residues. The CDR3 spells CASSAGLAGPLYEQYF. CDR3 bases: TGTGCCAGCAGCGCCGGACTAGCGGGGCCACTCTACGAGCAGTACTTC. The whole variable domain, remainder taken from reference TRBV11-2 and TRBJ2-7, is EAGVAQSPRYKIIEKRQSVAFWCNPISGHATLYWYQQILGQGPKLLIQFQNNGVVDDSQLPKDRFSAERLKGVDSTLKIQPAKLEDSAVYLCASSAGLAGPLYEQYFGPGTRLTVT.

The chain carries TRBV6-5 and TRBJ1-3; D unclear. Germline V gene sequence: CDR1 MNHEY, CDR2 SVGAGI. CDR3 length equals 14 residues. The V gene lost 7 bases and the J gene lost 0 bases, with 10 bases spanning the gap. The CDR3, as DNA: TGTGCCAGCAAGCCTCCGAACTCTGGAAACACCATATATTTT. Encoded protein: CASKPPNSGNTIYF.

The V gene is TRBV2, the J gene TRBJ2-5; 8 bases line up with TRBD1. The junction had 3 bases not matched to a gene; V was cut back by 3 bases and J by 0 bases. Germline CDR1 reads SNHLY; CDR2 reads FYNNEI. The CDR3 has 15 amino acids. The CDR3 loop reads CASSDYRGYQETQYF. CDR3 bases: TGTGCCAGCAGTGATTACAGGGGGTACCAAGAGACCCAGTACTTC.

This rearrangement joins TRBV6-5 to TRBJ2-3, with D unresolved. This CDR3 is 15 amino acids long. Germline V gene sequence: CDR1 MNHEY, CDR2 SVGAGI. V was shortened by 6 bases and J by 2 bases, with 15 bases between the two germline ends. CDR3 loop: CASSPSGSHTDTQYF. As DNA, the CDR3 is TGTGCCAGCAGCCCCTCCGGTTCTCACACAGATACGCAGTATTTT.

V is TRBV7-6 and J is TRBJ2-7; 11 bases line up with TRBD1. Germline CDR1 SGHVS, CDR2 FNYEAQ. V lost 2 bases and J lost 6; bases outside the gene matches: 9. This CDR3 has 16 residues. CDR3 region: CASSLSGDRGFSEQYF. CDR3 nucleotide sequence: TGTGCCAGCAGCTTATCGGGGGACAGGGGGTTTTCCGAGCAGTACTTC.

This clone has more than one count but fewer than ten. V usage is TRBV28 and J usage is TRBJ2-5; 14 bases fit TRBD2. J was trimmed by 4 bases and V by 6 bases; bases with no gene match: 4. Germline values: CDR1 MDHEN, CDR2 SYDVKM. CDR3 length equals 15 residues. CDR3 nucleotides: TGTGCCAGCAGGACTAGCGGGGGGGTTTCAGAGACCCAGTACTTC. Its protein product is CASRTSGGVSETQYF.

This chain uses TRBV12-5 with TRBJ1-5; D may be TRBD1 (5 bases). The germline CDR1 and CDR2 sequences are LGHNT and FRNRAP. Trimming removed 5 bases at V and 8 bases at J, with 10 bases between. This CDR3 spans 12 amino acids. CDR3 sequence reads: CASGPGGEPQHF. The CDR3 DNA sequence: TGTGCTAGTGGTCCGGGAGGGGAGCCCCAGCATTTT.

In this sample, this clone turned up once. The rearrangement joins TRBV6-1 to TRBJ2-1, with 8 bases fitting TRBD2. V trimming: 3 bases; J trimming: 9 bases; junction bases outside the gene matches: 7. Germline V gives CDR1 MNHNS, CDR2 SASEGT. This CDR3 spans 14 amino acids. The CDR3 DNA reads TGTGCCAGCAGTGATTTGCGGGGGGTTGTTGAGCAGTTCTTC. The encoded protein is CASSDLRGVVEQFF.

The CDR3 DNA reads TGTGCCAGCAGTTTATGGGCCGGGGGGCCTTCCTACGAGCAGTACTTC. Translating it yields CASSLWAGGPSYEQYF. The rearrangement joins TRBV27 to TRBJ2-7, with TRBD2 as a possible D gene (7 bases). CDR1 MNHEY and CDR2 SMNVEV come from the germline V gene (reference sequence). This CDR3 contains 16 residues. V was clipped by 1 base and J by 1 base, with 14 bases between them.

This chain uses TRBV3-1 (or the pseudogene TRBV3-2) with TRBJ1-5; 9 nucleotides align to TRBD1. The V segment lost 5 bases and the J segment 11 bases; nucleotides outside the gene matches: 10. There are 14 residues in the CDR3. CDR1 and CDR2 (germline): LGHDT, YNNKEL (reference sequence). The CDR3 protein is CASSTGQGASAQHF. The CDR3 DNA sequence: TGTGCCAGCAGCACGGGACAGGGAGCTTCGGCCCAGCATTTT.

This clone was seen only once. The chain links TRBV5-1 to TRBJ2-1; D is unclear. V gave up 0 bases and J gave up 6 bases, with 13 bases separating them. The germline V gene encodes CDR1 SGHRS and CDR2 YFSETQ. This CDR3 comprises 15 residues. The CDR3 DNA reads TGCGCCAGCAGCTTGGTATCCGCCCTGGCCAATGAGCAGTTCTTC. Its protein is CASSLVSALANEQFF.

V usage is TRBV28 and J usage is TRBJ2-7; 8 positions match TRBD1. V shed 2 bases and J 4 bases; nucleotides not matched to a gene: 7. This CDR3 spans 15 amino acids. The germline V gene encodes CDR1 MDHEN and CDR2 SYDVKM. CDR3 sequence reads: CASSLQDRATYEQYF. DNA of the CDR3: TGTGCCAGCAGTTTACAGGACAGGGCCACTTACGAGCAGTACTTC.

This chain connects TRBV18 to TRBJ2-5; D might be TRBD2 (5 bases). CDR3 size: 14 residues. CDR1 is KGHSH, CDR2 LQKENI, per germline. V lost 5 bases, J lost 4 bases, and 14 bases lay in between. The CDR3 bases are TGTGCCAGCTCATCAACAAATGAGGGAGAGACCCAGTACTTC. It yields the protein CASSSTNEGETQYF.

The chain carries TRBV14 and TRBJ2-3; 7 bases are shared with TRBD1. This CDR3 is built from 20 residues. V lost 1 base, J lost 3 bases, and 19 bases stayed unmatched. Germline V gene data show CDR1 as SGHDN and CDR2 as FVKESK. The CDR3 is CASSQATPPGRGRRTDTQYF. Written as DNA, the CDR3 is TGTGCCAGCAGCCAAGCCACACCCCCAGGTAGGGGGCGCAGGACAGATACGCAGTATTTT.

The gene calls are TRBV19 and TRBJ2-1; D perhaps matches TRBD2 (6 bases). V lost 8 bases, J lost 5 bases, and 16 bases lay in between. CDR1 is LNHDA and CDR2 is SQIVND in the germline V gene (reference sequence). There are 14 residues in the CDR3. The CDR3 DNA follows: TGTGCCAGTCGTTATGGGGACTCGAACAATGAGCAGTTCTTC. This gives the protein CASRYGDSNNEQFF.

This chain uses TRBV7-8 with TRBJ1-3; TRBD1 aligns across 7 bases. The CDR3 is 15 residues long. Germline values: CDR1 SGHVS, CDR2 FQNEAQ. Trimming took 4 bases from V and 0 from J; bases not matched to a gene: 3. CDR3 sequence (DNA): TGTGCCAGCAGCTACGGGACAGTCTCTGGAAACACCATATATTTT. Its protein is CASSYGTVSGNTIYF.

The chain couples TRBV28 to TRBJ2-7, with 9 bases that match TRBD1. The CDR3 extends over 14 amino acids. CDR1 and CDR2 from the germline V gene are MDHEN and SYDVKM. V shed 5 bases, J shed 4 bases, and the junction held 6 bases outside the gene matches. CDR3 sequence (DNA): TGTGCCAGCAGTGTCCCGGGACAGGGTTACGAGCAGTACTTC. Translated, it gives CASSVPGQGYEQYF.

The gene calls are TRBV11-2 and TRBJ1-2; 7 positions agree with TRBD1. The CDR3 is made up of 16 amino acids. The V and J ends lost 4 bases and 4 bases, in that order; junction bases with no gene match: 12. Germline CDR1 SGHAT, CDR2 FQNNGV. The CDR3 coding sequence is TGTGCCAGCAGCTATTCGACAGGGCCCAGAACCTATGGCTACACCTTC. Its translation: CASSYSTGPRTYGYTF. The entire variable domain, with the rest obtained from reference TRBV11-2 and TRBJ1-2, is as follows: EAGVAQSPRYKIIEKRQSVAFWCNPISGHATLYWYQQILGQGPKLLIQFQNNGVVDDSQLPKDRFSAERLKGVDSTLKIQPAKLEDSAVYLCASSYSTGPRTYGYTFGSGTRLTVV.

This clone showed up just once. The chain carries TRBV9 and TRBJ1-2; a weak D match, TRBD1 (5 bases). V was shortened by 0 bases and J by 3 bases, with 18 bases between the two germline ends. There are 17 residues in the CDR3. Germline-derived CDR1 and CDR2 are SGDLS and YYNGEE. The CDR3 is CASSVDPGPGGDYGYTF. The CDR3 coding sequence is TGTGCCAGCAGCGTAGACCCGGGGCCCGGGGGGGACTATGGCTACACCTTC. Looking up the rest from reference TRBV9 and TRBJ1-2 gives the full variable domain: DSGVTQTPKHLITATGQRVTLRCSPRSGDLSVYWYQQSLDQGLQFLIQYYNGEERAKGNILERFSAQQFPDLHSELNLSSLELGDSALYFCASSVDPGPGGDYGYTFGSGTRLTVV.